This TCR beta chain was retrieved from a study of T cells after yellow fever vaccination. Study in general: In the case of low-cell-number fractions, SMART-Seq v4 Ultra Low Input was used for preparation. Study-wide points: Reappearance after the booster was seen for most primary-vaccination clones, at 95% to 98% CD4 and around 90% CD8. Peaking faster, on day 5 versus 15, the secondary response was nonetheless weaker.

Note on this clonotype: The antigen is undetermined.

A universal primer site and UMIs were added as TCR cDNA was made by 5'RACE template switching. TCRdb ran MiXCR on the 5' RACE reads and lists one entry per CDR3 protein. The sample records fewer than 500,000 distinct CDR3 sequences, 18% being singletons. This CDR3 contains 17 residues. V was pared by 1 base and J by 1 base, with 15 bases between. CDR1 and CDR2 (germline): LGHNA, YNFKEQ. The sample here was PBMCs, taken before the yellow fever booster vaccination. This TCR was recovered from a man between 18 and 29 years old who received the YFV17D yellow fever vaccine. The V call is TRBV4-2, the J call TRBJ2-3; D not certain. The CDR3 loop is CASSQASKLQGTDTQYF. The CDR3, as DNA: TGTGCCAGCAGCCAAGCAAGTAAACTCCAAGGCACAGATACGCAGTATTTT.